Following are 17 T cell receptor beta chains from one sample sequenced in a study of blood T cell repertoires in COVID-19 (dated by TCRdb to 2020 to 2021). Library preparation was by the immunoSEQ multiplex PCR assay. The source is immuneACCESS, and TCRdb retained only in-frame sequences with V and J called. Part of the clones is not carried over; for the studies checked, unresolved V genes explain less than half of this, and the remainder is unexplained. The sample data list 200,000 to 300,000 clones, and about 82% of these were observed just once. The ten largest account for roughly 2% of the sample. Sequenced input: PBMCs or T cells enriched from blood (not recorded which). Every receptor here comes from a woman aged 50 to 60 who had recovered from COVID-19.

This clone was seen only a few times. This rearrangement joins TRBV28 to TRBJ2-5; 8 bases align to TRBD1. CDR3 size: 15 residues. CDR1 and CDR2 (germline): MDHEN, SYDVKM. Losses at the gene ends were 5 bases for V and 4 bases for J; bases not matched to a gene: 9. The CDR3 region is CASSRPTGDVETQYF. In DNA, the CDR3 is TGTGCCAGCAGTCGACCGACAGGGGATGTAGAGACCCAGTACTTC.

The chain links TRBV7-9 to TRBJ2-1; 11 nucleotides match TRBD2. Trimming at V came to 5 bases and at J to 7 bases, leaving 10 bases not matched to a gene. This CDR3 spans 16 amino acids. CDR1 and CDR2 from the germline V gene are SEHNR and FQNEAQ (reference sequence). CDR3 sequence: CASSGVLAGGLNEQFF. As DNA, the CDR3 is TGTGCCAGCAGCGGGGTGCTAGCGGGGGGACTTAATGAGCAGTTCTTC.

This chain links TRBV7-3 with TRBJ2-5; 7 nucleotides agree with TRBD1. Trimming took 4 bases from V and 3 from J; bases not matched to a gene: 2. Germline CDR1 SGHTA, CDR2 FQGTGA. This CDR3 region has 13 residues. The CDR3 region is CASSSQGKETQYF. CDR3 bases: TGTGCCAGCAGCTCACAGGGGAAAGAGACCCAGTACTTC.

The chain is built from TRBV28 and TRBJ1-6, with 7 bases that match TRBD1. The CDR3 extends over 14 amino acids. Germline loops: CDR1 MDHEN, CDR2 SYDVKM. V trimming: 4 bases; J trimming: 5 bases; junction bases outside the gene matches: 2. The CDR3 loop reads CASSSTGDNSPLHF. The CDR3 nucleotides are TGTGCCAGCAGTTCCACAGGGGATAATTCACCCCTCCACTTT.

The chain combines TRBV21-1 with TRBJ1-1; the table's D call of TRBD1 was not tested on the DNA. TRBV21-1 is a documented pseudogene. The CDR3 has 18 residues. The CDR3 reads CASSPEPKGALENTEAFF. The CDR3 nucleotides are TGTGCCAGCAGCCCCGAGCCCAAGGGGGCTCTGGAGAACACTGAAGCTTTCTTT.

The chain couples TRBV30 to TRBJ1-1; unclear D gene. This CDR3 is built from 14 residues. With 4 bases removed from V and 5 bases from J, the gap between germline ends came to 17 bases. Germline V gene lookup returns CDR1 GTSNPN and CDR2 SVGIG (reference sequence). The CDR3, as DNA: TGTGCCTGGATCCCACGCGGGTTGGTGACTGAAGCTTTCTTT. It translates to CAWIPRGLVTEAFF.

Only one count was recorded for this clone. The V call is TRBV2, the J call TRBJ2-7, with TRBD1 matching 7 bases. This CDR3 spans 15 amino acids. The J segment lost 3 bases and the V segment lost 4 bases, leaving 9 bases of the junction unmatched. Germline V gene lookup returns CDR1 SNHLY and CDR2 FYNNEI. Here the CDR3 DNA reads TGTGCCAGCAGTGGTGGGGGCAGGGACAGCTACGAGCAGTACTTC. Protein sequence: CASSGGGRDSYEQYF.

The genes are TRBV11-2 and TRBJ2-1; TRBD2 agrees at 10 bases. CDR3 length equals 16 residues. V gave up 4 bases and J gave up 3 bases; unmatched junction bases: 6. CDR1 SGHAT and CDR2 FQNNGV come from the germline V gene. The CDR3 protein is CASSSLAGAHYNEQFF. CDR3 nucleotides: TGTGCCAGCAGCTCCCTAGCGGGAGCTCACTACAATGAGCAGTTCTTC.

The chain combines TRBV11-3 with TRBJ2-1, with 10 positions matching TRBD1. CDR1 is SGHNT and CDR2 is YENEEA in the germline V gene. Losses at the gene ends were 0 bases for V and 3 bases for J; bases not matched to a gene: 8. The CDR3 is made up of 18 amino acids. The CDR3 sequence: CASSLDPAGTGVYNEQFF. The CDR3 bases are TGTGCCAGCAGCTTAGATCCGGCCGGGACAGGGGTCTACAATGAGCAGTTCTTC.

V gene TRBV21-1 combines with J gene TRBJ2-5; the DNA was not used to check the table's D call, TRBD1. TRBV21-1 is annotated as a pseudogene. CDR3 size: 17 residues. This chain's CDR3 is CASSKGLPQGRKKTQYF. The CDR3 DNA is TGTGCCAGCAGCAAAGGCTTGCCACAGGGGCGAAAAAAGACCCAGTACTTC.

This clone came up once. This chain uses TRBV16 with TRBJ2-1, with a possible D match to TRBD1 (5 bases). Germline V gene sequence: CDR1 KGHSY, CDR2 FQNENV. This CDR3 has 14 amino acids. The V end was cut by 0 bases, the J end by 8 bases, with 11 bases between. Written as DNA, the CDR3 is TGTGCCAGCAGCCAATCCCAGGGTTGGGATGAGCAGTTCTTC. It is translated as CASSQSQGWDEQFF.

The chain employs TRBV5-1 and TRBJ1-2; D unclear. The CDR3 length is 15 residues. Per the germline V gene, CDR1 is SGHRS and CDR2 is YFSETQ. The germline V and J ends were trimmed by 3 bases and 5 bases, with 17 bases remaining between them. The chain's CDR3 is CASSSSGSLGYGYTF. CDR3 DNA: TGCGCCAGCAGCTCCTCGGGGAGCCTAGGTTATGGCTACACCTTC. Filled out from reference TRBV5-1 and TRBJ1-2, the complete variable domain reads KAGVTQTPRYLIKTRGQQVTLSCSPISGHRSVSWYQQTPGQGLQFLFEYFSETQRNKGNFPGRFSGRQFSNSRSEMNVSTLELGDSALYLCASSSSGSLGYGYTFGSGTRLTVV.

This sequence joins TRBV7-8 and TRBJ1-1, with unresolved D. Germline values: CDR1 SGHVS, CDR2 FQNEAQ. The V end lost 2 bases, the J end lost 4 bases, and 11 bases lay between the germline ends. The CDR3 has 14 residues. Here the CDR3 DNA reads TGTGCCAGCAGCTTATTGGGCGGGAGCACTGAAGCTTTCTTT. Translated: CASSLLGGSTEAFF.

The CDR3 spells CASSWGDRDGYTF. CDR3 sequence (DNA): TGTGCCAGCAGTTGGGGGGACAGGGACGGCTACACCTTC. V and J are TRBV6-5 and TRBJ1-2; TRBD1 aligns across 9 bases. V shed 4 bases, J shed 8 bases, and the junction held 5 bases outside the gene matches. The germline V gene encodes CDR1 MNHEY and CDR2 SVGAGI. The length of the CDR3 is 13 residues.

This clone has only one observation. The chain has TRBV7-2 and TRBJ2-2; 16 bases are shared with TRBD2. Germline V gene lookup returns CDR1 SGHTA and CDR2 FQGNSA. V gave up 5 bases and J gave up 8 bases; unmatched junction bases: 8. The CDR3 totals 17 residues. CDR3 nucleotides: TGTGCCAGCAGCCCCCCGGGACTAGCGGGAGGGTCGGGGGAGCTGTTTTTT. Translating it yields CASSPPGLAGGSGELFF.

This clone was observed once. The V and J genes are TRBV11-3 and TRBJ2-1; 7 nucleotides line up with TRBD2. The CDR3 spans 14 residues. Per the germline V gene, CDR1 is SGHNT and CDR2 is YENEEA. The V segment lost 6 bases and the J segment 5 bases; nucleotides outside the gene matches: 7. The chain's CDR3 is CASRKRGRDNEQFF. Here the CDR3 DNA reads TGTGCCAGCAGAAAGCGGGGTCGGGACAATGAGCAGTTCTTC.

The rearrangement joins TRBV15 to TRBJ1-3; TRBD1 is a possible D gene (5 bases). Looked up from germline, CDR1 is LNHNV and CDR2 is YYDKDF (reference sequence). The length of the CDR3 is 15 residues. V was pared by 1 base and J by 2 bases, with 9 bases between. The DNA of the CDR3 is TGTGCCACCAGCAGAGTCACAGGACCTGGAAACACCATATATTTT. This encodes CATSRVTGPGNTIYF.